This TCR beta chain was documented in a study of T cell repertoires in cytomegalovirus infection (dated by TCRdb to about 2019). Describing the broader study: Donor HLA type was relevant to the analysis, because carriage of CMV infection together with the matching HLA type was indicated by public TCR beta signatures.

Summary of the overall study and its limitations: Cumulative frequency of public TCR beta family members discriminated carriers of CMV infection plus the relevant HLA type in this cohort and an independent 352-donor cohort. The ex vivo response was dominated by HLA-C-restricted CMV-specific TCR beta clonotypes, which also provided the single most frequent clonotype in two of eight donors.

This clonotype turned up a few times. Its antigen target is currently unknown. No quality values exist for individual bases; no much larger clone is one base distant. Taken from cysteine to phenylalanine, the CDR3 has 14 residues. The only DNA kept is the CDR3, 42 bases in frame from the first base. Unmatched junction bases come to 2, with V trimmed by 0 bases and J by 8 bases. CDR1 and CDR2, looked up from the germline V gene, are MGHRA and YSYEKL. Sequenced using an Illumina HiSeq 1500. Clones were called with MiXCR by TCRdb after fastp trimmed the public reads at Q25, and only in-frame beta chains were retained. Merged by CDR3 protein, the rows form single entries marked with the most common genes and DNA. The sample yields roughly 630,000 distinct CDR3 sequences; less than 25% were counted once. Clones ranked in the top ten supply 7.5% to 9% of the sample.

The chain is assembled from TRBV4-1 and TRBJ2-4, and 9 junction bases match TRBD2. This receptor was obtained from a human donor in good health (CMV status not recorded). Some clones in this sample may be carry-over from other donors' samples. Sequencing used CD8+ T cells from PBMCs. The CDR3 loop reads CASSQDKRGDIQYF. Here is the DNA: TGCGCCAGCAGCCAAGATAAGCGGGGGGACATTCAGTACTTC.